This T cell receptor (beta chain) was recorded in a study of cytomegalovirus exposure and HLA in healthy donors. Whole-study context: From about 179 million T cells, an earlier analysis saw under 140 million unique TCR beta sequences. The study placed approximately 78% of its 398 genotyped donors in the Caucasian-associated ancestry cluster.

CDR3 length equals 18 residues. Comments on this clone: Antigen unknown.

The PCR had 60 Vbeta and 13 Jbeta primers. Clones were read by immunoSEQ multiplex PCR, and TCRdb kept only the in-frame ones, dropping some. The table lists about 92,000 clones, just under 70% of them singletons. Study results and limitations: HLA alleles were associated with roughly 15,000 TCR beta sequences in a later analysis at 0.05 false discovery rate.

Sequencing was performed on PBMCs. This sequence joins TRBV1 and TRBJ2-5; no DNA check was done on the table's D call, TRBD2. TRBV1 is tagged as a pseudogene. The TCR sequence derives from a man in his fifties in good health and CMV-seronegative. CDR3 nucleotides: TGCACCAGCAGCCAATTTGTCGAGAACGGGAGCCCACAAGAGACCCAGTACTTC. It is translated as CTSSQFVENGSPQETQYF.